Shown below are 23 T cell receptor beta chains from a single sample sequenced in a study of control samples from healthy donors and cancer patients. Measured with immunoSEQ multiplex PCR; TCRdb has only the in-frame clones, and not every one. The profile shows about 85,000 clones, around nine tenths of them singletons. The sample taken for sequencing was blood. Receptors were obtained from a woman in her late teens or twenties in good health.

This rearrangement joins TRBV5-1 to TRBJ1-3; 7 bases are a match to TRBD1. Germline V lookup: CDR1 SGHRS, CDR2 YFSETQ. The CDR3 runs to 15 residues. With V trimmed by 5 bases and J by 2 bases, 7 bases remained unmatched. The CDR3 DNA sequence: TGCGCCAGCAGTTTAGAGGGACAGACTGGAAACACCATATATTTT. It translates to CASSLEGQTGNTIYF.

CDR3 DNA sequence: TGTGCCAGCACCAGACAGATCTCCTATAATTCACCCCTCCACTTT. This codes for CASTRQISYNSPLHF. V usage is TRBV6-5 and J usage is TRBJ1-6, with D tentatively TRBD1 (5 bases). Trimming cost V 7 bases and J 0 bases, with 10 bases left between them. The CDR3 extends over 15 amino acids. Germline V gene sequence: CDR1 MNHEY, CDR2 SVGAGI.

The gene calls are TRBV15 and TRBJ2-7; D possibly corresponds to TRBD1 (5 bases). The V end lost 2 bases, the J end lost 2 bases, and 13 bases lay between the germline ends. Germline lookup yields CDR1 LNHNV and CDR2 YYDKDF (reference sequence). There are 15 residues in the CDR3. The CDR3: CATSRSLDIAYEQYF. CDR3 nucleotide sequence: TGTGCCACCAGCAGAAGCCTGGACATCGCCTACGAGCAGTACTTC.

CDR3 residues: CASSVDDGISGEQYF. CDR3 bases: TGTGCCAGCAGCGTAGATGACGGGATCAGTGGGGAGCAGTACTTC. V is TRBV9 and J is TRBJ2-7; tentatively, D is TRBD2 (5 bases). Germline V gives CDR1 SGDLS, CDR2 YYNGEE. This CDR3 spans 15 amino acids. Trimming cost V 0 bases and J 7 bases, with 17 bases left between them.

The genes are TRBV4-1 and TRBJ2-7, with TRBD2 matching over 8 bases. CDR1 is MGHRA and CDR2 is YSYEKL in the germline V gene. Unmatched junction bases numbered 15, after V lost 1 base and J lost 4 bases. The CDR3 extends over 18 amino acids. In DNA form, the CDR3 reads TGCGCCAGCAGCCAAGGCGATGAGGGACTAGTGATAGGTTACGAGCAGTACTTC. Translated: CASSQGDEGLVIGYEQYF.

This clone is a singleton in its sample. CDR3 sequence: CASSLSGTPPTEAFF. The CDR3 region has the DNA TGTGCCAGCAGCTTGTCTGGGACGCCCCCCACTGAAGCTTTCTTT. J is TRBJ1-1 and V is TRBV5-4, with D possibly TRBD1 on 5 matching bases. Germline CDR1 reads SGHNT; CDR2 reads YYREEE (reference sequence). With 1 base removed from V and 4 bases from J, the gap between germline ends came to 14 bases. This CDR3 spans 15 amino acids.

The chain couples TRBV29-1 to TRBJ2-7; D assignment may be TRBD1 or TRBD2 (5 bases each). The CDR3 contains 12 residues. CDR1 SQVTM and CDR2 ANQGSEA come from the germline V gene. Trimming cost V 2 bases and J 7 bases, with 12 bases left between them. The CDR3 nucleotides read TGCAGCGTTGAATCGGGGCCATTTGAGCAGTACTTC. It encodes CSVESGPFEQYF.

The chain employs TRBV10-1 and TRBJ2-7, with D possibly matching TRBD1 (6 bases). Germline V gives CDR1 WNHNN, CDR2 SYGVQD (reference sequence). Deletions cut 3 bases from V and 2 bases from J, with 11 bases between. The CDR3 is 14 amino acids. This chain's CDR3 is CASSDRQATYEQYF. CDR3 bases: TGCGCCAGCAGTGACAGACAGGCGACCTACGAGCAGTACTTC.

CDR3 amino acids: CASSTGRMNTEAFF. Written as DNA, the CDR3 is TGTGCCAGCAGTACAGGGAGAATGAACACTGAAGCTTTCTTT. The rearrangement links TRBV6-5 to TRBJ1-1; the D gene is possibly TRBD1 (6 bases). This CDR3 is built from 14 residues. With 5 bases removed from V and 0 bases from J, the gap between germline ends came to 10 bases. Germline V gene sequence: CDR1 MNHEY, CDR2 SVGAGI.

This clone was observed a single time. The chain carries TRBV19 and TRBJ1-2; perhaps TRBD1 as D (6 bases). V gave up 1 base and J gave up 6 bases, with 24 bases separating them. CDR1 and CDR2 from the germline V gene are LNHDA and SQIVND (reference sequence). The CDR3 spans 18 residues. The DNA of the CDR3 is TGTGCCAGTAGTATAGGAGACTACTTTATCACAGGGCCGCATGGCTACACCTTC. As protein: CASSIGDYFITGPHGYTF.

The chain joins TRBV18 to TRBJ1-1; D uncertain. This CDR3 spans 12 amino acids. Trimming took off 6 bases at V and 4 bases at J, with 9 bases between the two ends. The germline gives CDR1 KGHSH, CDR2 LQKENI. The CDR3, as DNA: TGTGCCAGCTCTCCGGACGCCACTGAAGCTTTCTTT. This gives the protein CASSPDATEAFF.

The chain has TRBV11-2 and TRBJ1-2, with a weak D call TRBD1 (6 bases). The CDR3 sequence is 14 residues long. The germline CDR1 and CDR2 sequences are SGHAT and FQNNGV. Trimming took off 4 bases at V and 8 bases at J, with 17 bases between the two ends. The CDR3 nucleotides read TGTGCCAGCAGCTCTGGGACAACTCAGGGCGGCTACACCTTC. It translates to CASSSGTTQGGYTF.

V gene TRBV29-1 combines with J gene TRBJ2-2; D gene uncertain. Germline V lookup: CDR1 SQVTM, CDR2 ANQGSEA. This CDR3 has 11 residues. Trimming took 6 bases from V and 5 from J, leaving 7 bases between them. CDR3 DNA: TGCAGCGTCGCAGTGACCGGGGAGCTGTTTTTT. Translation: CSVAVTGELFF.

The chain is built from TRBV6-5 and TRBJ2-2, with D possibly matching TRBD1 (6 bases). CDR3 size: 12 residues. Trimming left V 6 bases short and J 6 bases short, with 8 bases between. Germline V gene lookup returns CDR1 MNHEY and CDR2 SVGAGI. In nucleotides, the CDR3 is TGTGCCAGCAGCACAGGGTCCGGGGAGCTGTTTTTT. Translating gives CASSTGSGELFF.

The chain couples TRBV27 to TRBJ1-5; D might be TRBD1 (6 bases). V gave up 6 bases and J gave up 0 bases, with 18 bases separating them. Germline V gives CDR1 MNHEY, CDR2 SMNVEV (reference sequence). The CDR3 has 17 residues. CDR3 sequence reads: CASRVLGGPDSNQPQHF. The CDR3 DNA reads TGTGCCAGCAGAGTCCTCGGGGGGCCCGATAGCAATCAGCCCCAGCATTTT.

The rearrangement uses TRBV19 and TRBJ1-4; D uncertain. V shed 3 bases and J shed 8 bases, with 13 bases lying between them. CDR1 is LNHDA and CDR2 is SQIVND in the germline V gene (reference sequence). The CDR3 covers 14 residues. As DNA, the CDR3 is TGTGCCAGTAGTATGGTGGTGACGGAAGAAAAACTGTTTTTT. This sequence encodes CASSMVVTEEKLFF.

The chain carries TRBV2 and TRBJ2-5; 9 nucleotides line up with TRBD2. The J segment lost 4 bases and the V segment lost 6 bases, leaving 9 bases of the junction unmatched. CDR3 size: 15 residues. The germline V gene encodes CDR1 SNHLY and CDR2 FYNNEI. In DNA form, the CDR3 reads TGTGCCAGCAGCTTGGGTAGCGGGGGCGGAGAGACCCAGTACTTC. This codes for CASSLGSGGGETQYF.

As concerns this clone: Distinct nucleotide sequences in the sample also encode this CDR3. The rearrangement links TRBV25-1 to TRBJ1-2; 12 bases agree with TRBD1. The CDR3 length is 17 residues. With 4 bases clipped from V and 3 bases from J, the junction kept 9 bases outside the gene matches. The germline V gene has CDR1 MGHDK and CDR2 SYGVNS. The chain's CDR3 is CASSASSGTGGHYGYTF. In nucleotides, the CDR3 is TGTGCCAGCAGTGCCTCCTCTGGGACAGGGGGCCACTATGGCTACACCTTC.

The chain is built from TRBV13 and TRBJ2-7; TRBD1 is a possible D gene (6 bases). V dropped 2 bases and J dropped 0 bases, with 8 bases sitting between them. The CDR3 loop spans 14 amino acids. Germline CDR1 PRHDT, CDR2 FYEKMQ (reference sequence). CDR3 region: CASSLWGPSYEQYF. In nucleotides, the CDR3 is TGTGCCAGCAGCTTATGGGGGCCCTCCTACGAGCAGTACTTC.

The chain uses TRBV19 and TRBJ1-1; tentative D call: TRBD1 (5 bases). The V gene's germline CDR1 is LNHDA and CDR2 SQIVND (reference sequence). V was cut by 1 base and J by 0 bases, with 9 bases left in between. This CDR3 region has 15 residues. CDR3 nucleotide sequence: TGTGCCAGTAGTATAGTGGGGACGGTGAACACTGAAGCTTTCTTT. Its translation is CASSIVGTVNTEAFF. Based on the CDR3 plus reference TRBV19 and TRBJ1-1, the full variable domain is DGGITQSPKYLFRKEGQNVTLSCEQNLNHDAMYWYRQDPGQGLRLIYYSQIVNDFQKGDIAEGYSVSREKKESFPLTVTSAQKNPTAFYLCASSIVGTVNTEAFFGQGTRLTVV.

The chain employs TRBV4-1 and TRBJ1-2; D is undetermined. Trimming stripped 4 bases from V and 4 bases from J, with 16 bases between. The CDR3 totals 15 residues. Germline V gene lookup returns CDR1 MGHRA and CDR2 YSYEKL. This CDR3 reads CASSPADRDSYGYTF. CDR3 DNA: TGCGCCAGCAGCCCCGCTGACCGTGACTCCTATGGCTACACCTTC.

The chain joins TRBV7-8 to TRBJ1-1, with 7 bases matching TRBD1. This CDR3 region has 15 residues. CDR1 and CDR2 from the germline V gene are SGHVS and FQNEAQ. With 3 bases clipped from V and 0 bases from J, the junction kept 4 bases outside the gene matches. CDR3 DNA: TGTGCCAGCAGCTTTCAGGGGGGGATGAACACTGAAGCTTTCTTT. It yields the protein CASSFQGGMNTEAFF.

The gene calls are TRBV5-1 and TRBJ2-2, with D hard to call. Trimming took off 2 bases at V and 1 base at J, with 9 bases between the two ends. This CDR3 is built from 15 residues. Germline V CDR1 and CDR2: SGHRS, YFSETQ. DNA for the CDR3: TGCGCCAGCAGCTTAAGGACCGGGAACACCGGGGAGCTGTTTTTT. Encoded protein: CASSLRTGNTGELFF.